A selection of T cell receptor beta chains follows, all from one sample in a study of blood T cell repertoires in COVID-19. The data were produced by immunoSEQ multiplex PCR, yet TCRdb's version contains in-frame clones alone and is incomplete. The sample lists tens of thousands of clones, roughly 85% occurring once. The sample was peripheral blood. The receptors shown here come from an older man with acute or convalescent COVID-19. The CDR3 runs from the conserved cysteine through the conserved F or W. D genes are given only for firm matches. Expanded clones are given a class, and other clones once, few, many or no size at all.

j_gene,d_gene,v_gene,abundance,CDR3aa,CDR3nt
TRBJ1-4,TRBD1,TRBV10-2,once,CASKGQGLNNEKLFF,TGCGCCAGCAAGGGACAGGGTCTTAATAATGAAAAACTGTTTTTT
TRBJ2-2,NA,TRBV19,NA,CASSIPGSTGELFF,TGTGCCAGTAGTATTCCGGGGAGTACCGGGGAGCTGTTTTTT
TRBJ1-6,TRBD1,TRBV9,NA,CASSRDRVSPLHF,TGTGCCAGCAGCCGGGACAGGGTTTCACCCCTCCACTTT
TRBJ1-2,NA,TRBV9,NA,CASSAGTGLNYGYTF,TGTGCCAGCAGCGCCGGAACAGGGTTAAACTATGGCTACACCTTC
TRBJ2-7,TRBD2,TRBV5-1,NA,CASSFSNPGLAGVAYEQYF,TGCGCCAGCAGCTTTTCCAACCCTGGACTAGCGGGAGTCGCCTACGAGCAGTACTTC
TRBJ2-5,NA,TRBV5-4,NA,CASSFARGGETQYF,TGTGCCAGCAGCTTTGCCAGGGGCGGGGAGACCCAGTACTTC
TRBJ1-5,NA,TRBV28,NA,CASSLLADQPQHF,TGTGCCAGCAGTTTATTGGCTGATCAGCCCCAGCATTTT
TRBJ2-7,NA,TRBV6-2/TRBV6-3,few,CASSYSTRREQYF,TGTGCCAGCAGTTACTCGACCAGGCGCGAGCAGTACTTC
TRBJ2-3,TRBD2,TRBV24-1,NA,CATSDTTLGLAGNTDTQYF,TGTGCCACCAGTGATACCACTTTGGGCCTAGCGGGGAACACAGATACGCAGTATTTT
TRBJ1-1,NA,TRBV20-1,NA,CSARDSTEAFF,TGCAGTGCTAGAGATAGCACTGAAGCTTTCTTT
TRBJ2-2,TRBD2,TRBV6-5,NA,CASRPSGGSGELFF,TGTGCCAGCCGTCCTAGCGGGGGCTCCGGGGAGCTGTTTTTT
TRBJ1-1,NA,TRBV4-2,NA,CASSPRVGTEAFF,TGTGCCAGCAGCCCGAGGGTGGGCACTGAAGCTTTCTTT
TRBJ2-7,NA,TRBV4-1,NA,CASSLRNSSGLNRYF,TGCGCCAGCAGCCTTAGGAACTCGAGTGGACTTAACCGGTACTTC
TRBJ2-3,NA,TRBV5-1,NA,CASSLAGTPTDTQYF,TGCGCCAGCAGCTTGGCCGGGACACCAACAGATACGCAGTATTTT
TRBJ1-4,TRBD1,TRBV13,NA,CASSKRVTGERDEKLFF,TGTGCCAGCAGCAAGCGGGTGACAGGGGAGAGGGATGAAAAACTGTTTTTT
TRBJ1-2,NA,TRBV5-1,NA,CASSARRDGYTF,TGCGCCAGCAGCGCCCGACGGGATGGCTACACCTTC
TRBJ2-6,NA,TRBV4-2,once,CASTGQGGGSGANVLTF,TGTGCCAGCACCGGACAGGGAGGGGGCTCTGGGGCCAACGTCCTGACTTTC
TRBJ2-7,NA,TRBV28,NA,CASSSGTGKTEQYF,TGTGCCAGCAGTTCCGGAACAGGGAAAACCGAGCAGTACTTC
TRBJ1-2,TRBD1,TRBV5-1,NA,CASSVGDRANYGYTF,TGCGCCAGCAGCGTGGGGGACAGAGCTAACTATGGCTACACCTTC
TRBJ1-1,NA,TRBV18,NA,CASSPKTVQNTEAFF,TGTGCCAGCTCACCAAAGACAGTCCAGAACACTGAAGCTTTCTTT
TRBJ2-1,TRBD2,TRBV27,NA,CASSSGLAGGGGGNEQFF,TGTGCCAGCAGTTCGGGACTAGCGGGAGGGGGCGGGGGCAATGAGCAGTTCTTC
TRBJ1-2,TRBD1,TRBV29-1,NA,CSVDQAQGRYGYTF,TGCAGCGTTGACCAAGCACAGGGGCGCTATGGCTACACCTTC
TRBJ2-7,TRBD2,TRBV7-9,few,CATSGSSYEQYF,TGTGCCACAAGCGGGAGCTCCTACGAGCAGTACTTC
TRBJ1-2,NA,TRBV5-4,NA,CASSPPAGRYSYGYTF,TGTGCCAGCAGTCCACCCGCTGGGCGTTACAGCTATGGCTACACCTTC
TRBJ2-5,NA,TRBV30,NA,CAWSVLGAEETQYF,TGTGCCTGGAGTGTACTGGGGGCGGAGGAGACCCAGTACTTC
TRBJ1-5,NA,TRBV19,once,CASSPTGVYQPQHF,TGTGCCAGTAGCCCGACGGGGGTTTATCAGCCCCAGCATTTT
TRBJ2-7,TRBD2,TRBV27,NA,CASSLAGRAYEQYF,TGTGCCAGCAGTTTGGCCGGGAGGGCGTACGAGCAGTACTTC
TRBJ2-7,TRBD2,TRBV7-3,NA,CASSSGLAGVSEQYF,TGTGCCAGCAGCTCGGGACTAGCGGGAGTTTCCGAGCAGTACTTC
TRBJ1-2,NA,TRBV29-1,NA,CSVEGSEAGRRGYTF,TGCAGCGTTGAAGGATCCGAGGCCGGCCGGCGTGGCTACACCTTC
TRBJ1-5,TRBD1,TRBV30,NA,CAWTPPGTGGNQPQHF,TGTGCCTGGACCCCCCCCGGGACAGGGGGGAACCAGCCCCAGCATTTT
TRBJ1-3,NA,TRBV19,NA,CASSPRGNSGNTIYF,TGTGCCAGTAGTCCAAGGGGGAACTCTGGAAACACCATATATTTT
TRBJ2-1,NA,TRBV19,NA,CASSIQRSVQSRNEQFF,TGTGCCAGTAGTATCCAGCGGAGTGTACAATCAAGGAATGAGCAGTTCTTC
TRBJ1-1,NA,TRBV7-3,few,CASSYLGEATEAFF,TGTGCCAGCAGCTACTTGGGGGAGGCGACTGAAGCTTTCTTT
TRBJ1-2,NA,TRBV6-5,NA,CASSYQGANYGYTF,TGTGCCAGCAGTTACCAGGGTGCGAACTATGGCTACACCTTC
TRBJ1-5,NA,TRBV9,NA,CASSVSGFDNQPQHF,TGTGCCAGCAGCGTATCCGGTTTTGACAATCAGCCCCAGCATTTT
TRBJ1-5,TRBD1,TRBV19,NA,CASRADRGSNQPQHF,TGTGCCAGTAGGGCAGACAGGGGGAGCAATCAGCCCCAGCATTTT
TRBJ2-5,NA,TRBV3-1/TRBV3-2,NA,CASSSGHRETQYF,TGTGCCAGCAGCTCGGGACATAGGGAGACCCAGTACTTC
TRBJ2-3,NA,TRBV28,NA,CASSFRGGSTDTQYF,TGTGCCAGCAGTTTTAGGGGGGGTAGCACAGATACGCAGTATTTT
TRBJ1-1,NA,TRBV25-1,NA,CASSEVLGGDTEAFF,TGTGCCAGCAGTGAAGTCTTAGGGGGGGACACTGAAGCTTTCTTT
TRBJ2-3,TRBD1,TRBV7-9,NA,CASSQWTGYITDTQYF,TGTGCCAGCAGCCAGTGGACAGGGTACATCACAGATACGCAGTATTTT
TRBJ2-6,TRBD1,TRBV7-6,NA,CASSLPGGNGANVLTF,TGTGCCAGCAGCTTACCAGGGGGTAATGGGGCCAACGTCCTGACTTTC
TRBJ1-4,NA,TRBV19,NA,CASSEPSGLNEKLFF,TGTGCCAGTAGCGAGCCGTCAGGGTTAAATGAAAAACTGTTTTTT